This TCR beta chain comes out of a study of PD-1 blockade in classical Hodgkin lymphoma. Across the whole study: Patients had nivolumab dosed at 3 mg/kg, delivered intravenously every 2 weeks. Notes on the study in general: Prior to therapy, complete responders displayed diversity much like that of newly diagnosed patients. Newly diagnosed patients were reported to exhibit reduced baseline TCR diversity relative to healthy donors.

Points on this clone: What it binds is not known.

Autologous stem cell transplantation was followed by relapse in every patient, and brentuximab vedotin exposure varied. Responses achieved at best were complete response, partial response or progressive disease. The V end lost 8 bases, the J end lost 2 bases, and 12 bases lay between the germline ends. The CDR3 runs 13 residues. Germline V lookup: CDR1 MNHEY, CDR2 SVGAGI. The repertoire was sequenced with immunoSEQ multiplex PCR; TCRdb's copy has only in-frame clones and lacks some. The sample includes about 14,000 clones, about 86% of them seen just once. The chain uses TRBV6-5 and TRBJ1-1; D may be TRBD1 (6 bases). This sequence originates from a human donor with classical Hodgkin lymphoma. Sample: peripheral blood mononuclear cells (PBMCs), taken at baseline. This CDR3 is CASSKQGNTEAFF. CDR3 nucleotides: TGTGCCAGCTCGAAACAGGGTAACACTGAAGCTTTCTTT.